This T cell receptor beta chain appears in the sequencing data of a study of shared clonotypes between healthy human individuals (dated by TCRdb to 2018 to 2021). About the investigation overall: The cohort included three men and a couple of women between 18 and 49 years of age. To increase sequencing depth and limit assay-specific biases, different laboratories used diverse techniques to prepare libraries and sequence TCR repertoires. To estimate repertoire size and how much clonotype sharing occurs between individuals, the study deeply sequenced the blood TCR repertoires of about five healthy adults. Between about 0.8 and 9.5 billion PBMCs per donor were obtained by leukapheresis. For each donor, CD4 naive and CD4 memory were each run on three plates, CD8 naive on two plates, and CD8 memory on one plate. Overall study outcomes, separate from this receptor: Larger estimated clonotype richness was generally found for naive subsets than for memory subsets. When several donors were compared, the shared fraction of clonotypes was about 5.4% for naive CD4, 3.5% for naive CD8, roughly 2.3% for memory CD4, and less than 0.5% for memory CD8. Pairwise subsampling led to the expectation that sequencing depth would affect the degree of clonotype sharing among donors. Because the study included only a small number of donors, the genetic and exposure-history diversity represented was limited. Sampling was restricted to blood, and TCR repertoires in tissues likely differ from the TCR repertoires found in blood. Even with the large sequencing depth, rarefaction of the sorted-subset datasets indicated that sequencing was incomplete. Compared with non-shared clonotypes, the clonotypes found in all four sorted-subset donors had higher generation probabilities.

CDR1 and CDR2 (KGHSH, LQKENI) derive from the germline V gene. V is pruned by 4 bases and J by 6 bases, leaving 3 bases of the junction without a gene match. There are 13 amino acids in the CDR3, from cysteine to phenylalanine inclusive. Only CDR3 DNA is held: 39 bases, read in frame from base 1. This clone was seen at least ten times. Which antigen it targets is not known. Base quality data are lacking; no much larger clone is found one base away. The donors were healthy, HIV-negative adults who had no recently reported acute infections or vaccinations. Every donor was a Caucasian adult living in Nashville, Tennessee, USA. CD4+ T cells were enriched by magnetic negative selection; naive cells were then positively selected on CD45RA, and the negative fraction formed the memory subset. Blood was collected by leukapheresis, and PBMCs were isolated by Ficoll-Histopaque density gradient centrifugation and then cryopreserved in liquid nitrogen vapor phase. Purity and quantity of every magnetically sorted T cell population were checked by analytical flow cytometry. Each sorted fraction had its genomic DNA isolated and then quantified by UV absorbance on a Nanodrop 2000c.

TCR CDR3 regions were amplified from genomic DNA by multiplex PCR using the deep immunoSEQ assay. Genomic DNA extracted from each cell subset was distributed evenly over all wells of several immunoSEQ 96-well plates, and each plate served as one replicate. For sorted subsets, each replicate PCR was loaded with approximately 0.2 ug genomic DNA, equivalent to about 33,000 T cell genomes. Purified libraries were quantified with a Qubit 3.0 fluorometer, sized on a Bioanalyzer 2100, and re-quantified with the KAPA Library Quantification kit. Each immunoSEQ 96-well plate was sequenced on its own single-read 150-cycle Illumina NextSeq 550 flow cell. As for the original processing: Because only junctional sequences without quality scores were contained in the immunoSEQ output, filtering matching that applied to full-length reads could not be performed. To assign V/J genes and CDR3, sequences were annotated using PyIR, a Python wrapper for IgBLAST v1.9, with IMGT germline references. Reads were filtered out if the reads had weak V/J assignments (E-value above 1e-6), no CDR3, stop codons, out-of-frame junctions, or ambiguous translated residues. A V3J clonotype was defined by an identical inferred V gene, J gene, and CDR3 amino acid sequence. Percentage overlap between repertoires was calculated by dividing the number of shared unique clonotypes by the size of the smaller repertoire. Repertoire richness was assessed with RTK rarefaction, the Chao1 estimator, and Recon v2.1 estimates of unobserved clonotypes. OLGA was used to compute generation probabilities for all TCRbeta clonotypes that the gDNA method yielded from a handful of donors. The table was pulled from immuneACCESS by TCRdb, which kept in-frame rearrangements only. Such tables lose some clones; where checked, under half of the loss comes from unresolved V genes, and the rest has no known cause. V and J calls and clone size are those listed in that table; D and trimming were worked out from the DNA. The sample has approximately 340,000 clones on record, around 70% of them singletons. The ten largest clones take up more than 9% of the sample.

Sample: memory CD4+ T cells sorted from blood. The cell subset or site label, as the study defines it: CD45RA-negative fraction. This receptor was identified in a man aged 25-45 years in good health. The rearrangement joined TRBV18 to TRBJ2-1, and 7 junctional nucleotides match TRBD2. Here is the DNA: TGTGCCAGCTCACAAGGACTAGTCAATGAGCAGTTCTTC. This sequence encodes CASSQGLVNEQFF.